The 5 T cell receptor beta chains presented below share a single source sample, sequenced in a study of beta chain features in type 1 diabetes (dated by TCRdb to the late 2010s). Library construction relied on the immunoSEQ multiplex PCR assay. The entire isolated RNA was reverse transcribed using the High Capacity cDNA Reverse Transcription Kit, and thus expressed TCRB transcripts were sequenced. TCRdb's version of the immuneACCESS table is confined to in-frame rearrangements and falls short of the full clone set. An unresolved V gene accounts for under half of the shortfall where checked; the remainder is of unknown origin. For this sample the table gives about 230,000 clones, of which over 7.5% were detected only once. Of the sample, under 0.045% falls within the top ten clones. Material: naive CD4+ T cells from blood. The cell subset or site label corresponds to: true naive CD4+ T cells. These receptors came from a woman under 30 in good health.

The rearrangement joins TRBV5-4 to TRBJ2-3, with 7 nucleotides matching TRBD2. With V trimmed by 3 bases and J by 2 bases, 6 bases remained unmatched. The CDR3 extends over 15 amino acids. Germline V CDR1 and CDR2: SGHNT, YYREEE (reference sequence). The CDR3 DNA follows: TGTGCCAGCAGCTGGGCGGGAGTATACACAGATACGCAGTATTTT. Its protein is CASSWAGVYTDTQYF.

This sequence joins TRBV19 and TRBJ2-2, with D perhaps TRBD1 (6 bases). V lost 8 bases and J lost 4, with 26 bases in between. The CDR3 is 18 amino acids. Germline CDR1 is LNHDA and CDR2 is SQIVND (reference sequence). The CDR3 sequence is CASYPPGHKIPGTGELFF. In DNA, the CDR3 is TGTGCCAGTTATCCCCCGGGACACAAAATTCCGGGCACCGGGGAGCTGTTTTTT.

This clone was seen a few times. The chain links TRBV18 to TRBJ1-2, with TRBD1 matching over 8 bases. V dropped 3 bases and J dropped 8; count of bases not matched to a gene: 5. The germline V gene encodes CDR1 KGHSH and CDR2 LQKENI. This CDR3 has 13 amino acids. CDR3 nucleotides: TGTGCCAGCTCACCGGACAGGGTCGGAGGCTACACCTTC. The encoded protein is CASSPDRVGGYTF.

This clone was found a few times. The chain is built from TRBV9 and TRBJ2-5; 11 positions match TRBD2. The CDR3 consists of 15 residues. In germline, CDR1 is SGDLS, CDR2 YYNGEE. V trimming: 0 bases; J trimming: 5 bases; junction bases outside the gene matches: 3. The CDR3 protein is CASSVGGLAGETQYF. DNA of the CDR3: TGTGCCAGCAGCGTAGGTGGACTAGCGGGTGAGACCCAGTACTTC.

This chain uses TRBV4-1 with TRBJ1-2; D might be TRBD1 (6 bases). The V gene lost 0 bases and the J gene lost 3 bases, with 11 bases spanning the gap. Germline loops: CDR1 MGHRA, CDR2 YSYEKL. CDR3 size: 15 residues. CDR3 region: CASSQDDRRYYGYTF. The CDR3 DNA sequence: TGCGCCAGCAGCCAAGACGACAGGAGATACTATGGCTACACCTTC.